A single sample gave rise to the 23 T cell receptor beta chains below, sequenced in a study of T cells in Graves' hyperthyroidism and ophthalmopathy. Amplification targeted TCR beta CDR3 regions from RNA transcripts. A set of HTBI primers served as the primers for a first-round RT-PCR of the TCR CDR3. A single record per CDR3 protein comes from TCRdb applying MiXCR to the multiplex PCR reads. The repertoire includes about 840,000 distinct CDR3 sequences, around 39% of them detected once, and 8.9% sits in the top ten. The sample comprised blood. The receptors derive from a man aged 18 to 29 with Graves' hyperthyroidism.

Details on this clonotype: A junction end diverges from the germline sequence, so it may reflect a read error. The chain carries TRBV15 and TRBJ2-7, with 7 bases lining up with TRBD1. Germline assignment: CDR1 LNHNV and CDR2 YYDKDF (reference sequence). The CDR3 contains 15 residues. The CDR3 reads CATSGEGASSYEQYF. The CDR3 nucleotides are TGTGCCACCAGCGGAGAGGGGGCCAGTTCCTACGAGCAGTACTTC.

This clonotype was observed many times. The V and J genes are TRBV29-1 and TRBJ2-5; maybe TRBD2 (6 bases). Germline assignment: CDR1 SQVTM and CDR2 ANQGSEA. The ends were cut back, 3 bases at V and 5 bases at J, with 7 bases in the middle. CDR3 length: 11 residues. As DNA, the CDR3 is TGCAGCGTTGAGGGAGGCGAGACCCAGTACTTC. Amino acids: CSVEGGETQYF.

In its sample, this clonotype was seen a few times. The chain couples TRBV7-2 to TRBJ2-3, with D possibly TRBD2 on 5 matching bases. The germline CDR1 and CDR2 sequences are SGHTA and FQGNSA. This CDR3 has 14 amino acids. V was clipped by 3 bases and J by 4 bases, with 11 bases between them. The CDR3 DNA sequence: TGTGCCAGCAGCTTGGACTCCGGGGCAGATACGCAGTATTTT. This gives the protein CASSLDSGADTQYF.

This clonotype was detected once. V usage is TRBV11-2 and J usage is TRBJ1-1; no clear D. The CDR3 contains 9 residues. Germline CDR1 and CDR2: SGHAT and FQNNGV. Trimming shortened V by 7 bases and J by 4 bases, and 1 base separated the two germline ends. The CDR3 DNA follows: TGTGCCAGCACCACTGAAGCTTTCTTT. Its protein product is CASTTEAFF.

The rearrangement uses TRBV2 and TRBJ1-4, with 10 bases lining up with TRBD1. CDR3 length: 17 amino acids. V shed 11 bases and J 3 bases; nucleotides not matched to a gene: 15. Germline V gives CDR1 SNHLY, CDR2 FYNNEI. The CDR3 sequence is CAPNPGQGWTANEKLFF. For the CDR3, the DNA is TGTGCCCCCAACCCGGGACAGGGGTGGACGGCTAATGAAAAACTGTTTTTT.

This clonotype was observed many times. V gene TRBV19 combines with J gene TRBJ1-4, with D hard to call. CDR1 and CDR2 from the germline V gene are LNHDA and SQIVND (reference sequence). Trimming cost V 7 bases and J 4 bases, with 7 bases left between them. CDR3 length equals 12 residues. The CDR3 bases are TGTGCCAGTACCGACCTTAATGAAAAACTGTTTTTT. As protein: CASTDLNEKLFF.

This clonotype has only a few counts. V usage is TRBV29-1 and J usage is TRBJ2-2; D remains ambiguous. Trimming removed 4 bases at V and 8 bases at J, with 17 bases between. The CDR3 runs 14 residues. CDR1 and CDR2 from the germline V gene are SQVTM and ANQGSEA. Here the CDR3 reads CSVGYTGSPGELFF. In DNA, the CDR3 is TGCAGCGTTGGGTATACTGGATCCCCGGGGGAGCTGTTTTTT.

CDR3 sequence reads: CASSPNGRPLSYEQYF. In DNA form, the CDR3 reads TGTGCCAGCAGTCCCAACGGCCGACCCCTCTCCTACGAGCAGTACTTC. The chain carries TRBV7-2 and TRBJ2-7, with D unclear. Germline-derived CDR1 and CDR2 are SGHTA and FQGNSA. The CDR3 consists of 16 residues. V shed 6 bases and J shed 0 bases, with 18 bases lying between them.

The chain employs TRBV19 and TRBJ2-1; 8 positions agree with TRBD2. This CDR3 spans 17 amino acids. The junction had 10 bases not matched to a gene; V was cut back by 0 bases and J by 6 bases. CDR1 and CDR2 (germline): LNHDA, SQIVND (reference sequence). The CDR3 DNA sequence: TGTGCCAGTAGTATAGATCTAGGAGCGGGGGATCTCAATGAGCAGTTCTTC. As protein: CASSIDLGAGDLNEQFF.

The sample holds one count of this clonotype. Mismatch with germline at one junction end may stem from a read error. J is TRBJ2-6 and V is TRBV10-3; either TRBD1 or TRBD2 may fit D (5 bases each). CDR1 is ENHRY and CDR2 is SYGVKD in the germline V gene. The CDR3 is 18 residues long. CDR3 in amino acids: CASSRTGTALSGANVLTF. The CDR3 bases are TGTGCCAGCAGTCGAACCGGGACGGCTCTCTCTGGGGCCAACGTCCTGACTTTC.

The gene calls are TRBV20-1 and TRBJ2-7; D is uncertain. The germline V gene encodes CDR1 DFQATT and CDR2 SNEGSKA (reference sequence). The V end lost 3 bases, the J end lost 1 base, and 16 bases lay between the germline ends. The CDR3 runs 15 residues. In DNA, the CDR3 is TGCAGTGCTAGGGACCTGGGATCCCTTTCCTACGAGCAGTACTTC. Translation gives CSARDLGSLSYEQYF.

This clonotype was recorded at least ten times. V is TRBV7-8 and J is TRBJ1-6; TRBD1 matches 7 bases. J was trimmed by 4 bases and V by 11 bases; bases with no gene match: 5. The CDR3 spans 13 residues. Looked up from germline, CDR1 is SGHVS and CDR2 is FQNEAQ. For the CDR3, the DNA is TGTGCCGGGGGGGACAGTTATAATTCACCCCTCCACTTT. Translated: CAGGDSYNSPLHF.

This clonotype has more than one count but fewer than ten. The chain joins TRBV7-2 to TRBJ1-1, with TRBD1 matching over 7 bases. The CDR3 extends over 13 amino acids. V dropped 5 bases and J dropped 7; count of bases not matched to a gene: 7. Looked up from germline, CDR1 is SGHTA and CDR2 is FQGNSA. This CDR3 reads CASSPPDRVEAFF. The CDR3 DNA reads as TGTGCCAGCAGCCCACCCGACAGGGTTGAAGCTTTCTTT.

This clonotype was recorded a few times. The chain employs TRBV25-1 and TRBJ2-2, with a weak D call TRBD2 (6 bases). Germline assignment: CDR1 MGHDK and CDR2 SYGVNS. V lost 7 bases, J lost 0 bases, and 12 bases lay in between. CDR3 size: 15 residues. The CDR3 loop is CASNPSEANTGELFF. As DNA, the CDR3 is TGTGCCAGCAACCCTAGCGAAGCGAACACCGGGGAGCTGTTTTTT.

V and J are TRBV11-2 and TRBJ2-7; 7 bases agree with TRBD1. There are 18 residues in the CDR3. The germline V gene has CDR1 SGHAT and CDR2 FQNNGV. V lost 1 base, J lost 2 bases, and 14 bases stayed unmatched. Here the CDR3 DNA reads TGTGCCAGCAGCTTAGCCTTACCATCAAGGGACAGCACCTACGAGCAGTACTTC. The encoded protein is CASSLALPSRDSTYEQYF.

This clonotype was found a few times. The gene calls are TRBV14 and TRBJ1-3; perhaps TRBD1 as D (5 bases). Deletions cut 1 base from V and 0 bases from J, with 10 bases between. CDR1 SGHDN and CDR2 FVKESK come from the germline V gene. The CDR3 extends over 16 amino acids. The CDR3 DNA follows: TGTGCCAGCAGCCAAGTAACAGGACGCTCTGGAAACACCATATATTTT. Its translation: CASSQVTGRSGNTIYF.

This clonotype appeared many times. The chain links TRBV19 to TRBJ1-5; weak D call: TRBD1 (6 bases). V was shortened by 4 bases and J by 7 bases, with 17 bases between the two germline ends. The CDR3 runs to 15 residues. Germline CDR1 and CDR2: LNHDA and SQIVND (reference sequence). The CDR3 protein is CASSTLTGVDQPQHF. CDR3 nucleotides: TGTGCCAGTAGTACCTTGACAGGTGTGGACCAGCCCCAGCATTTT. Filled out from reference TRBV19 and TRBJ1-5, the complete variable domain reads DGGITQSPKYLFRKEGQNVTLSCEQNLNHDAMYWYRQDPGQGLRLIYYSQIVNDFQKGDIAEGYSVSREKKESFPLTVTSAQKNPTAFYLCASSTLTGVDQPQHFGDGTRLSIL.

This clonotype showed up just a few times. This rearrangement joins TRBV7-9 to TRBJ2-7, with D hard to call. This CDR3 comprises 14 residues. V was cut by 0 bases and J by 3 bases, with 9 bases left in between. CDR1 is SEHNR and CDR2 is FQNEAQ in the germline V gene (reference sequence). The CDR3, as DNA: TGTGCCAGCAGCTTAGCGGCAAGTCGCTACGAGCAGTACTTC. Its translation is CASSLAASRYEQYF.

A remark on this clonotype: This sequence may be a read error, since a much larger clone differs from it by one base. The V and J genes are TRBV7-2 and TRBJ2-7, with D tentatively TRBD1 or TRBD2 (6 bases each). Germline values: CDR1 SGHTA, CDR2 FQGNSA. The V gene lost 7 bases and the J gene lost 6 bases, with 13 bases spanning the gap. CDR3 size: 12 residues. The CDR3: CASIFGGAEQYF. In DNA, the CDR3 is TGTGCCAGCATCTTCGGGGGCGCCGAGCAGTACTTC. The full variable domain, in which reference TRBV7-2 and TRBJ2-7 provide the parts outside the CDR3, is GAGVSQSPSNKVTEKGKDVELRCDPISGHTALYWYRQSLGQGLEFLIYFQGNSAPDKSGLPSDRFSAERTGGSVSTLTIQRTQQEDSAVYLCASIFGGAEQYFGPGTRLTVT.

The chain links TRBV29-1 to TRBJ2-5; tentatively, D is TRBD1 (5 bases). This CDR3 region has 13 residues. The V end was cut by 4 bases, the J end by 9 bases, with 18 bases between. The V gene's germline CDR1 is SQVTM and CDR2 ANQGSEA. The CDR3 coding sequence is TGCAGCGTTGGGCAGGGTCTCAATCAGCCCCAGTACTTC. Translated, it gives CSVGQGLNQPQYF.

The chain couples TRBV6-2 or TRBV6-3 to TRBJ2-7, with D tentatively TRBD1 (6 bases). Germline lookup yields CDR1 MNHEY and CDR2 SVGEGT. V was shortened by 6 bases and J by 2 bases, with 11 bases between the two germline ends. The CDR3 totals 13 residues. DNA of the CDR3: TGTGCCAGCAGCGACAGGAAGGCCTACGAGCAGTACTTC. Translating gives CASSDRKAYEQYF.

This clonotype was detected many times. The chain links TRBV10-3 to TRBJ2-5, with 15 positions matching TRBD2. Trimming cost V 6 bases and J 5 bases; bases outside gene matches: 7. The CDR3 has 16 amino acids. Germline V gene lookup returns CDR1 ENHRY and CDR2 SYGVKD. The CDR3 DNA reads TGTGCCATCAGCGGACTAGCGGGAGGGGGGCCCGAGACCCAGTACTTC. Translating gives CAISGLAGGGPETQYF.

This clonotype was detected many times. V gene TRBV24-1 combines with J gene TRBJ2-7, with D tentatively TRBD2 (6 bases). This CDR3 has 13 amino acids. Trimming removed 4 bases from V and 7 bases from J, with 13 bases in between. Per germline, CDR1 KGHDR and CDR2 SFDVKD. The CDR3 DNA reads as TGTGCCACCAGTGACCCAAACGCGGGAGAGCAGTACTTC. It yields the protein CATSDPNAGEQYF.